The present entry profiles one TCR beta chain with its context. The antigen remains undetermined. The sample belongs to a study of cytomegalovirus exposure and HLA in healthy donors. Study-level background: The study placed about four fifths of its approximately 360 genotyped donors in the Caucasian-associated ancestry cluster. The study, taken as a whole, reports: The authors listed 164 TCR beta chains as cytomegalovirus-associated. Reportedly, diagnosis of cytomegalovirus status by the classifier showed high specificity and sensitivity. Indistinguishable V segments, including TRBV6-2 and TRBV6-3, were excluded.

Trimming shortened V by 5 bases and J by 6 bases, and 20 bases separated the two germline ends. The CDR3 is made up of 14 amino acids. Germline V gives CDR1 GTSNPN, CDR2 SVGIG (reference sequence). The PCR ran on 60 Vbeta and 13 Jbeta primers. Sequencing was performed with immunoSEQ multiplex PCR; in TCRdb, only in-frame clones are kept and a portion is missing. The sample has some 210,000 clones, roughly 73% seen once. The clonotype comes from a woman in her twenties or thirties in good health and CMV-seropositive. Input material: PBMCs. The chain has TRBV30 and TRBJ2-7; no clear D. The CDR3 bases are TGTGCCTGGCGCAACTACGCAACCACCTCCGAGCAGTACTTC. It is translated as CAWRNYATTSEQYF.